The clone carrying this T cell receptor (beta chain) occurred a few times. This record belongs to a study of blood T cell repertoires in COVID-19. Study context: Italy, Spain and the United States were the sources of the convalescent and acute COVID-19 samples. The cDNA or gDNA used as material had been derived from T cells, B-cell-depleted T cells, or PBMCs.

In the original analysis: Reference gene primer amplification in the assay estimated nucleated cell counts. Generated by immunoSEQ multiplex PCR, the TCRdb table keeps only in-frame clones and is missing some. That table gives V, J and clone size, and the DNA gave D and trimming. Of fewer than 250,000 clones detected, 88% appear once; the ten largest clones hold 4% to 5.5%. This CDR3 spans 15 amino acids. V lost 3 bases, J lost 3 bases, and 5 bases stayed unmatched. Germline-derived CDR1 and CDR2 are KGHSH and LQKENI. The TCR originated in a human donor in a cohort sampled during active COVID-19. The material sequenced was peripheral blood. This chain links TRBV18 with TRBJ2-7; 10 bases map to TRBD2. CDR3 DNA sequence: TGTGCCAGCTCACCCCACGCTAGCGGGAGCTACGAGCAGTACTTC. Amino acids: CASSPHASGSYEQYF.